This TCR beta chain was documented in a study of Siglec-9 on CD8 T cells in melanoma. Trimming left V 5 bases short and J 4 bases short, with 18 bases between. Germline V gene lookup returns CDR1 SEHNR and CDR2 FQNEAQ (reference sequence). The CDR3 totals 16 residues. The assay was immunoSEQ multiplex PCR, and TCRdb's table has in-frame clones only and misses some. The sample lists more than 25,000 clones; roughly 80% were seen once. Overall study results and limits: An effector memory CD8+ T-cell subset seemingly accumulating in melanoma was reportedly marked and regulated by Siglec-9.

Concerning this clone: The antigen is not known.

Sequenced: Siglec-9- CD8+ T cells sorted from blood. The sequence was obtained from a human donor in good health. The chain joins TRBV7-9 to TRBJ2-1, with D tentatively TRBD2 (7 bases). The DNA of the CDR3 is TGTGCCAGCAGCCCTGACTCGCGGGGGCGTTACAATGAGCAGTTCTTC. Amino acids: CASSPDSRGRYNEQFF.